The subject of this entry is one TCR beta chain. Splitting the CD4+ cells yielded a CD45RA+ naive subset and a CD45RA-negative memory subset. Template for every sorted-subset replicate PCR totaled approximately 0.2 ug DNA, some 30,000 T cell genomes. In the source study's methods: Filtering of immunoSEQ junctional sequences could not match full-length read filtering. Method: immunoSEQ multiplex PCR; TCRdb's copy keeps in-frame clones and lacks some. Clonal size and the V and J genes are those of that table, whereas D and trimming came from the DNA. The data hold around 1.4 million clones, with 97% to 99% observed a single time. The entry originates in a study of shared clonotypes between healthy human individuals. V was cut by 0 bases and J by 11 bases, with 14 bases left in between. The CDR3 totals 15 residues. In germline, CDR1 is SGHAT, CDR2 FQNNGV.

The sample taken for sequencing was naive CD4+ T cells sorted from blood. Subset noted: CD45RA+ positively selected. The chain has TRBV11-2 and TRBJ1-6; D is perhaps TRBD1 (5 bases). The TCR comes from a man aged 25-45 years in good health. This CDR3 is CASSLDHARVAPLHF. As DNA, the CDR3 is TGTGCCAGCAGCTTAGATCATGCCAGGGTGGCACCCCTCCACTTT.